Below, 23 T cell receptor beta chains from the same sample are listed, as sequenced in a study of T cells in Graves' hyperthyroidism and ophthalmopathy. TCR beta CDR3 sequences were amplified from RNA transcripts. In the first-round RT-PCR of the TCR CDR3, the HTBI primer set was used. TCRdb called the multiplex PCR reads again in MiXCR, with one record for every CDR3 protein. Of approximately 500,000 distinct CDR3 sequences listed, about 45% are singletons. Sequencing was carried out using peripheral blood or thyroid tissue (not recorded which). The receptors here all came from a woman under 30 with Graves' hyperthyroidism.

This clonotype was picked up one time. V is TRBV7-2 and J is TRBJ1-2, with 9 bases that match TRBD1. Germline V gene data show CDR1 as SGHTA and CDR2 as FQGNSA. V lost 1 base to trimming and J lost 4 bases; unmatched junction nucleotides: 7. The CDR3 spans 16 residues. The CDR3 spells CASSLGPTGGVYGYTF. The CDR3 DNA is TGTGCCAGCAGCTTAGGCCCGACAGGGGGGGTCTATGGCTACACCTTC.

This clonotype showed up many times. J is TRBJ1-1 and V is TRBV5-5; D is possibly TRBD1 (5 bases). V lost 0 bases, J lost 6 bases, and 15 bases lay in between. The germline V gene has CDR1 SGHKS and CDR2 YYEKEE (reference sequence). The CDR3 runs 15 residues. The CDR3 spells CASSLARGRSAEAFF. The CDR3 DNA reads TGTGCCAGCAGCTTGGCCCGGGGGAGGAGCGCTGAAGCTTTCTTT.

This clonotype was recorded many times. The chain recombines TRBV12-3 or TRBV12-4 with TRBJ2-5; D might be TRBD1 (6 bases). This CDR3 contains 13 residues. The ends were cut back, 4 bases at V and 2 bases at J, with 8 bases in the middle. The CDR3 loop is CASSYREQETQYF. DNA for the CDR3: TGTGCCAGCAGTTACAGGGAACAAGAGACCCAGTACTTC.

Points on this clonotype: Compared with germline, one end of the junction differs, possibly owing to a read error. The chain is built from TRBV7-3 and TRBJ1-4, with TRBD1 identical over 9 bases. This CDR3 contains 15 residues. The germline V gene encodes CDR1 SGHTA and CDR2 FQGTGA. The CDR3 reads CASSQLGQGGEKLFF. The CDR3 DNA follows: TGCGCCAGCAGCCAACTGGGACAGGGAGGTGAAAAACTGTTTTTT. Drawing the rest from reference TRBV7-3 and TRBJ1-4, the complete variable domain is GAGVSQTPSNKVTEKGKYVELRCDPISGHTALYWYRQSLGQGPEFLIYFQGTGAADDSGLPNDRFFAVRPEGSVSTLKIQRTERGDSAVYLCASSQLGQGGEKLFFGSGTQLSVL.

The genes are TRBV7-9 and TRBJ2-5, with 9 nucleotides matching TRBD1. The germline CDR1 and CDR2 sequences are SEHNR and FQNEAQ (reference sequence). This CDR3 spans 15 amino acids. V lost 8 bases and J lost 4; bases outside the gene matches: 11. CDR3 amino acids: CASGLGQGGGETQYF. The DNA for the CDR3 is TGTGCCAGCGGCCTGGGACAGGGAGGCGGAGAGACCCAGTACTTC.

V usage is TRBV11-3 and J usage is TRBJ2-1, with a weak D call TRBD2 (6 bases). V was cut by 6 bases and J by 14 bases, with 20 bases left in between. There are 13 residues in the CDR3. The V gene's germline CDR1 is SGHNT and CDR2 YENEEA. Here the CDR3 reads CASSYGRSRGEFF. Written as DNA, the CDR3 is TGTGCCAGCAGTTACGGGAGATCCCGAGGGGAGTTCTTC.

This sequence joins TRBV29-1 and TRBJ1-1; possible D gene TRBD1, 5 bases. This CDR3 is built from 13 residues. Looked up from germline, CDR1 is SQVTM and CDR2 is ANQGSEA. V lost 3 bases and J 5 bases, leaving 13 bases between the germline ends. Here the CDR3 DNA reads TGCAGCGTTGAGAACAGGAGAAAGACTGAAGCTTTCTTT. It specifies CSVENRRKTEAFF. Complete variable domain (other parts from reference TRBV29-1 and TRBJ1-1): SAVISQKPSRDICQRGTSLTIQCQVDSQVTMMFWYRQQPGQSLTLIATANQGSEATYESGFVIDKFPISRPNLTFSTLTVSNMSPEDSSIYLCSVENRRKTEAFFGQGTRLTVV.

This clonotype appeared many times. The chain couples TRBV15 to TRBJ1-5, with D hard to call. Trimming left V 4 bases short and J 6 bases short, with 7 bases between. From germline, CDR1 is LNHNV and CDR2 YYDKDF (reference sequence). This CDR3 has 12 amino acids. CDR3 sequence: CATSKGSQPQHF. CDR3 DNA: TGTGCCACCAGCAAGGGAAGTCAGCCCCAGCATTTT. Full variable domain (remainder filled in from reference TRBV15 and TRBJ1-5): DAMVIQNPRYQVTQFGKPVTLSCSQTLNHNVMYWYQQKSSQAPKLLFHYYDKDFNNEADTPDNFQSRRPNTSFCFLDIRSPGLGDTAMYLCATSKGSQPQHFGDGTRLSIL.

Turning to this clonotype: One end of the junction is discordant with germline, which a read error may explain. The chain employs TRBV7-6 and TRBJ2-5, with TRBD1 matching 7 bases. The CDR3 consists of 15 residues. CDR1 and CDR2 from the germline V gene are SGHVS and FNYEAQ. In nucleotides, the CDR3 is TGTGCTAGCAGACGGGACAGAGGAAACCAAGAGACCCAGTACTTC. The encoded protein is CASRRDRGNQETQYF.

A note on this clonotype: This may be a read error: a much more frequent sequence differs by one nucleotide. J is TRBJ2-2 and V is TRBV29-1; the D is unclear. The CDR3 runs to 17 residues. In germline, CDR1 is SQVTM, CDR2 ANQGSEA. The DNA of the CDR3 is TGCGGCGTTGAAGGCCCCCCCGCAGGCCCGAACACCGGGGAGCTGTTTTTT. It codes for CGVEGPPAGPNTGELFF.

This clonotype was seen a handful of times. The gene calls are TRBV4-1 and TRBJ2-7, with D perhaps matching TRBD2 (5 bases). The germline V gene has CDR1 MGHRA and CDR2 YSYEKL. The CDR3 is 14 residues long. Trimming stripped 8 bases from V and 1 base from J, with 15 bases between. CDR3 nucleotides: TGCGCCAGCGGCGAGGGAGTCGGATCCTACGAGCAGTACTTC. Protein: CASGEGVGSYEQYF.

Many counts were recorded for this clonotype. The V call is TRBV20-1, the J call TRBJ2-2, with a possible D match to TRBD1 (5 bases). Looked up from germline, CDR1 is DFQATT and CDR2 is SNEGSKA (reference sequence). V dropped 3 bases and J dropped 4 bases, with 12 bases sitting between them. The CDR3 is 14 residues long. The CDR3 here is CSARPRAFTGELFF. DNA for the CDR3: TGCAGTGCTAGGCCCAGGGCTTTCACCGGGGAGCTGTTTTTT.

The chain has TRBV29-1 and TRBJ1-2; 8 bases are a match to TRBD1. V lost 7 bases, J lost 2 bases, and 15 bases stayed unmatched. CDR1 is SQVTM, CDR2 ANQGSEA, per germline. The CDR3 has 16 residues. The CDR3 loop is CSALYWRNRGNYGYTF. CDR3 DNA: TGCAGCGCCCTTTATTGGCGCAACAGGGGGAACTATGGCTACACCTTC.

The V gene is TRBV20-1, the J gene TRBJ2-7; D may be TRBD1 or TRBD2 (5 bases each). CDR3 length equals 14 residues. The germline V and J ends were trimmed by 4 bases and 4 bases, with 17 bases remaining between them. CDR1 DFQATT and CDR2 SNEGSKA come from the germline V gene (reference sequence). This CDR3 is CSAISDQDNYEQYF. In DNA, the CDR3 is TGCAGTGCTATTAGCGACCAGGACAATTACGAGCAGTACTTC.

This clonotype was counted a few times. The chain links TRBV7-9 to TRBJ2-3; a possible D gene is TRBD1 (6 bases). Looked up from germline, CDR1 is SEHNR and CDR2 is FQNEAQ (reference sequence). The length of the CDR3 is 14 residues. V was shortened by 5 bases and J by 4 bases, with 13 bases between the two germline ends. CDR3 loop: CASSPPAGADTQYF. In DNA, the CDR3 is TGTGCCAGCAGCCCCCCGGCAGGGGCAGATACGCAGTATTTT.

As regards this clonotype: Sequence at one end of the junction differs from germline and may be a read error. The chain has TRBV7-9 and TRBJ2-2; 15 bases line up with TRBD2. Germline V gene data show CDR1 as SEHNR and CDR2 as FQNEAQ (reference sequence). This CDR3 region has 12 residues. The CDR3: CASSSTGTSGRF. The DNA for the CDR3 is TGTGCCAGCAGCTCGACCGGGACTAGCGGGAGGTTT.

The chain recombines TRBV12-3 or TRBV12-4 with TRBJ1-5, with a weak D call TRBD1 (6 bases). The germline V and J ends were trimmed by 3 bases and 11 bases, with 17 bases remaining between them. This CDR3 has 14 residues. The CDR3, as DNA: TGTGCCAGCAGTTTCTTGGGGGCGAGAGAGACCCAGCATTTT. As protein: CASSFLGARETQHF.

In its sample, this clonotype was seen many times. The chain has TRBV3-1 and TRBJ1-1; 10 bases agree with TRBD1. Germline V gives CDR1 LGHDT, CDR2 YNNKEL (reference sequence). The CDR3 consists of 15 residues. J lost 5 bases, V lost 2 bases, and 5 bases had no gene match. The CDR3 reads CASSQLTGGSTEAFF. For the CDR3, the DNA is TGTGCCAGCAGCCAACTGACAGGGGGCTCGACTGAAGCTTTCTTT. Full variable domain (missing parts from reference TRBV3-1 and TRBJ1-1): DTAVSQTPKYLVTQMGNDKSIKCEQNLGHDTMYWYKQDSKKFLKIMFSYNNKELIINETVPNRFSPKSPDKAHLNLHINSLELGDSAVYFCASSQLTGGSTEAFFGQGTRLTVV.

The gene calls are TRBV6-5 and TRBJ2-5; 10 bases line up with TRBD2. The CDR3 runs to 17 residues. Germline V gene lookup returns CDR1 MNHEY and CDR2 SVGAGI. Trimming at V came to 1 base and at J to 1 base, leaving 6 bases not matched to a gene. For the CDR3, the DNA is TGTGCCAGCAGTTACTTTACTAGCGGGAACCTCCAAGAGACCCAGTACTTC. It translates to CASSYFTSGNLQETQYF.

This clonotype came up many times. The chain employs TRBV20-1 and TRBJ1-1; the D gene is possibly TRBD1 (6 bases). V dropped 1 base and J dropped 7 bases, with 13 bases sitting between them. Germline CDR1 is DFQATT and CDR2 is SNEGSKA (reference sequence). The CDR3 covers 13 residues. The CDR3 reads CSARVWGQIEAFF. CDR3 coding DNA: TGCAGTGCTAGAGTATGGGGGCAAATTGAAGCTTTCTTT.

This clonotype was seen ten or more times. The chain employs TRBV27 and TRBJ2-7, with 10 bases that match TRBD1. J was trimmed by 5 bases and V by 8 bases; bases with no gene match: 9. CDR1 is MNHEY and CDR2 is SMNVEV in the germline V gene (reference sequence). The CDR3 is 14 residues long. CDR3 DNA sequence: TGTGCCAGCGTTCCGGGACAGGGGAGGAACGAGCAGTACTTC. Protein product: CASVPGQGRNEQYF.

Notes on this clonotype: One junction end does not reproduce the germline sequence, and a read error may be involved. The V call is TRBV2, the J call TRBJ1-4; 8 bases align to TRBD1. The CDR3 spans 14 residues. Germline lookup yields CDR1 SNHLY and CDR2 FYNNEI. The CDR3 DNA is TGTGCCAGCAGAGAAGGGACAGGCAATGAAAAACTGTTTTTT. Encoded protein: CASREGTGNEKLFF.

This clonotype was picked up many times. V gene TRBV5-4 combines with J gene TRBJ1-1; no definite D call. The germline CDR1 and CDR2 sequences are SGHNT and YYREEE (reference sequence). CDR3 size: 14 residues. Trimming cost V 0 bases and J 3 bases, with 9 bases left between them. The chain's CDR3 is CASSLGGGHTEAFF. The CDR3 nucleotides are TGTGCCAGCAGCTTGGGGGGAGGGCACACTGAAGCTTTCTTT.